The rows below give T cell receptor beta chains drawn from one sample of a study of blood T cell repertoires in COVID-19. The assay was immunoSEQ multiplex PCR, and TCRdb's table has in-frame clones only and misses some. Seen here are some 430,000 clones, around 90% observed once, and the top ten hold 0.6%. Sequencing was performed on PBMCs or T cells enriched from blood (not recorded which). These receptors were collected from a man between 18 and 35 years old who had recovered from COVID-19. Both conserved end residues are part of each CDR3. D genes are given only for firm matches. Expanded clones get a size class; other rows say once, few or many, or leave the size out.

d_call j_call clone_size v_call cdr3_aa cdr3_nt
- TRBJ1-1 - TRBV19 CASSIPRGTEAFF TGTGCCAGTAGTATCCCCAGGGGAACTGAAGCTTTCTTT
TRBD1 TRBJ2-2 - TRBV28 CASSSDRGKTYANTGELFF TGTGCCAGCAGTTCCGACAGGGGCAAAACCTACGCGAACACCGGGGAGCTGTTTTTT
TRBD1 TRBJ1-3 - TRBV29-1 CSVVPLDRPSSGNTIYF TGCAGCGTTGTTCCTCTGGACAGGCCTAGCTCTGGAAACACCATATATTTT
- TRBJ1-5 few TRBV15 CATSLVGSRAGQPQHF TGTGCCACCAGCCTCGTGGGGTCACGGGCGGGGCAGCCCCAGCATTTT
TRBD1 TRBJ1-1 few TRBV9 CASSLRQGGTEAFF TGTGCCAGCAGCTTAAGACAGGGAGGTACTGAAGCTTTCTTT
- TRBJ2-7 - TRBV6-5 CASRGANTYEQYF TGTGCCAGCAGAGGGGCGAATACCTACGAGCAGTACTTC
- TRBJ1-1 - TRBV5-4 CATTRYRQNANTEAFF TGTGCCACGACTAGGTATCGGCAGAACGCGAACACTGAAGCTTTCTTT
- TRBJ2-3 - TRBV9 CASSRDTYTQYF TGTGCCAGCAGCAGGGACACCTATACGCAGTATTTT
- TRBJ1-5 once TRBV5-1 CASSLSFSQPQHF TGCGCCAGCAGCTTGAGCTTTTCTCAGCCCCAGCATTTT
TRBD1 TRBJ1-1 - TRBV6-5 CASSTGTGVSTEAFF TGTGCCAGCAGTACGGGGACAGGGGTGAGCACTGAAGCTTTCTTT
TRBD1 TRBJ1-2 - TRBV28 CASSLPRTGAGYTF TGTGCCAGCAGTCTCCCTAGGACAGGGGCTGGCTACACCTTC